This T cell receptor beta chain was retrieved from a study of blood T cell repertoires in COVID-19. Generated by immunoSEQ multiplex PCR, the TCRdb table keeps only in-frame clones and is missing some. The sample records a few hundred thousand clones, about 86% being singletons. The clonotype was recovered from a person aged 70 to 85 with COVID-19, enrolled during active disease. The sequencing sample was made of peripheral blood.

The CDR3 coding sequence is TGCGCCAGCAGCACTGGGACAGGGGAAAGTGGCTACACCTTC. It is translated as CASSTGTGESGYTF. The rearrangement joins TRBV5-1 to TRBJ1-2; 10 nucleotides line up with TRBD1. CDR3 length equals 14 residues. Trimming removed 4 bases from V and 7 bases from J; junction bases left unmatched: 7. The germline gives CDR1 SGHRS, CDR2 YFSETQ. The full variable domain, in which reference TRBV5-1 and TRBJ1-2 provide the parts outside the CDR3, is KAGVTQTPRYLIKTRGQQVTLSCSPISGHRSVSWYQQTPGQGLQFLFEYFSETQRNKGNFPGRFSGRQFSNSRSEMNVSTLELGDSALYLCASSTGTGESGYTFGSGTRLTVV.